Reported below is one T cell receptor (beta chain). What it binds is unknown. These data come from a study of T cells in localized non-small cell lung cancer. Findings and limits, study-wide: Higher adjacent-lung clonality was associated with shorter survival. Maximal T cell clonality occurred in uninvolved adjacent lung, with tumor ranking below it. A median of around 52 clones ranked among the top 100 in tumor appeared in adjacent lung. The study sequenced only one region of the tumor. As a result, intratumor heterogeneity could not be excluded and remains possible.

TCRdb's table, derived via immunoSEQ multiplex PCR, lists solely in-frame clones and lacks some. The sample yields roughly 35,000 clones, 80% to 95% seen once. The CDR3 contains 14 residues. The germline gives CDR1 SQVTM, CDR2 ANQGSEA. Germline trimming cut 4 bases from V and 7 bases from J; bases unmatched to any gene: 12. This specimen consisted of peripheral blood mononuclear cells, obtained before any cancer treatment. V usage is TRBV29-1 and J usage is TRBJ1-2; 7 bases line up with TRBD1. This clonotype originated in a female donor of 60 years or more with stage II lung adenocarcinoma. The CDR3, as DNA: TGCAGCGTTGGTAGTGGAGGGGGCAAGAGTGGCTACACCTTC. Translated, it gives CSVGSGGGKSGYTF.